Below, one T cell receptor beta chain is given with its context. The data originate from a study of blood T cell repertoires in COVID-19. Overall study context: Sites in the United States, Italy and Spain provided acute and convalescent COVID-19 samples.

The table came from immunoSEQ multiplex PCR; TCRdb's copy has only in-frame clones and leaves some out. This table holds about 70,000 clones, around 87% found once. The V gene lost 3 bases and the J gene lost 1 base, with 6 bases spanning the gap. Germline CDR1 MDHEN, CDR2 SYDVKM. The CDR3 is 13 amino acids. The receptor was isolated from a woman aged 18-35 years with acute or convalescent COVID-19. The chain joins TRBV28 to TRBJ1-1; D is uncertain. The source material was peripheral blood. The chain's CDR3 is CASSFGSNTEAFF. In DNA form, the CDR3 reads TGTGCCAGCAGTTTCGGGTCGAACACTGAAGCTTTCTTT. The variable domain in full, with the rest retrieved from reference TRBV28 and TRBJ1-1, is DVKVTQSSRYLVKRTGEKVFLECVQDMDHENMFWYRQDPGLGLRLIYFSYDVKMKEKGDIPEGYSVSREKKERFSLILESASTNQTSMYLCASSFGSNTEAFFGQGTRLTVV.